A single T cell receptor beta chain is shown here with its context. The source of the sample is a study of blood T cell repertoires in COVID-19. Study-level information: Samples came from the United States, Italy and Spain, spanning acute and convalescent COVID-19. T cells, B-cell-depleted T cells, or PBMCs supplied cDNA or gDNA.

Germline V gene lookup returns CDR1 SGHVS and CDR2 FQNEAQ. The V and J ends lost 2 bases and 2 bases, in that order; junction bases with no gene match: 5. The CDR3 length is 15 residues. Measured with immunoSEQ multiplex PCR; TCRdb has only the in-frame clones, and not every one. The table has approximately 270,000 clones, roughly 85% seen once. The gene calls are TRBV7-8 and TRBJ2-7; TRBD2 matches at 8 bases. The sequence was obtained from a young man with active or convalescent COVID-19. The sequenced material came from peripheral blood. The CDR3 is CASSLTLAGTYEQYF. In nucleotides, the CDR3 is TGTGCCAGCAGCTTAACCCTAGCGGGTACCTACGAGCAGTACTTC.